Listed here are 5 T cell receptor beta chains from one sample, sequenced in a study of breast tumors, draining lymph nodes, adjacent tissues. TCRdb passed the multiplex PCR reads through MiXCR, listing each CDR3 protein once. This table holds about 270,000 distinct CDR3 sequences, over 30% found once. Samples came from axillary lymph nodes draining the breast cancer. Sequencing was done on a sample of axillary lymph node tissue. Receptor source: a female donor with breast cancer. Some clones in this sample may be carry-over from other donors' samples.

With respect to this clonotype: A read error is possible here, since a much larger clone lies one base away. No conserved phenylalanine or tryptophan is present at the end of the CDR3, so a read error is the likely explanation. This rearrangement joins TRBV19 to TRBJ2-7; 8 nucleotides agree with TRBD2. V lost 1 base, J lost 0 bases, and 2 bases stayed unmatched. The V gene's germline CDR1 is LNHDA and CDR2 SQIVND (reference sequence). This CDR3 region has 15 residues. The CDR3 protein is CASSIVSGNSYEQYL. In DNA form, the CDR3 reads TGTGCCAGTAGTATAGTTAGCGGGAACTCCTACGAGCAGTACCTC.

This clonotype occurred a few times. Just one base apart from a much larger clone, this may be a read error. This is likely a read error, given that the CDR3 carries no conserved phenylalanine or tryptophan at its end. The chain has TRBV20-1 and TRBJ1-2, with D hard to call. Trimming left V 7 bases short and J 4 bases short, with 7 bases between. There are 10 residues in the CDR3. CDR1 is DFQATT, CDR2 SNEGSKA, per germline (reference sequence). The CDR3 loop reads CSGGPYGYTS. DNA of the CDR3: TGCAGTGGAGGCCCCTATGGCTACACCTCC.

This chain connects TRBV6-5 to TRBJ2-4, with 9 bases that match TRBD1. Germline CDR1 is MNHEY and CDR2 is SVGAGI. V lost 6 bases and J lost 2; bases outside the gene matches: 5. The CDR3 is 15 residues long. The CDR3 loop reads CASSPGQGTKNIQYF. In DNA form, the CDR3 reads TGTGCCAGCAGCCCCGGACAGGGGACCAAAAACATTCAGTACTTC.

This clonotype was seen ten or more times. This chain connects TRBV6-1 to TRBJ2-1, with TRBD1 matching over 8 bases. Germline V gives CDR1 MNHNS, CDR2 SASEGT. The CDR3 is 15 amino acids. Unmatched junction bases numbered 10, after V lost 9 bases and J lost 3 bases. Here the CDR3 DNA reads TGTGCCAGTGAGGCCGGGACAGGCTTCTACAATGAGCAGTTCTTC. This gives the protein CASEAGTGFYNEQFF.

This clonotype came up many times. The chain couples TRBV30 to TRBJ2-7, with D maybe TRBD2 (5 bases). The CDR3 length is 11 residues. Germline CDR1 GTSNPN, CDR2 SVGIG (reference sequence). V lost 3 bases, J lost 3 bases, and 6 bases lay in between. CDR3 sequence: CAWRDFYEQYF. The CDR3 coding sequence is TGTGCCTGGAGGGACTTCTACGAGCAGTACTTC.